These T cell receptor beta chains were read from a single sample in a study of blood T cell repertoires in COVID-19. Repertoires were generated with immunoSEQ multiplex PCR, while TCRdb's copy carries only in-frame clones and drops some. The sample holds about 210,000 clones; around 85% are singletons and the top ten take under 2.5%. Sequenced sample: peripheral blood. These receptors were taken from an older woman with COVID-19, enrolled during active disease. Each CDR3 is given with its conserved first and last residue. Each record gives: clone size, J gene, V gene, D gene, CDR3 protein, CDR3 DNA. The D gene is left open where the match is weak. Only part of the rows carry a size: once, few, many, or a class if the clone is expanded.

>.|TRBJ1-2|TRBV27|TRBD1
CASSLSSQGGYGYTF
TGTGCCAGCAGTTTATCATCCCAGGGGGGCTATGGCTACACCTTC
>.|TRBJ1-4|TRBV7-3|TRBD1
CASSYNAGTDNEKLFF
TGTGCCAGCAGCTACAACGCCGGGACAGATAATGAAAAACTGTTTTTT
>.|TRBJ2-7|TRBV7-9|.
CASSSSGPYEQYF
TGTGCCAGCAGTAGTTCTGGGCCCTACGAGCAGTACTTC
>.|TRBJ2-1|TRBV19|TRBD2
CASSHGTSGSRNEQFF
TGTGCCAGTAGCCATGGGACTAGCGGGAGCAGGAATGAGCAGTTCTTC
>.|TRBJ1-1|TRBV5-1|TRBD1
CASSRDSPYTEAFF
TGCGCCAGCAGCAGGGACAGCCCATACACTGAAGCTTTCTTT
>.|TRBJ2-7|TRBV18|.
CASSPDRPPYEQYF
TGTGCCAGCTCACCCGACAGGCCACCCTACGAGCAGTACTTC
>.|TRBJ1-2|TRBV9|.
CASSEVTGLNYGYTF
TGTGCCAGCAGCGAGGTGACGGGTCTTAACTATGGCTACACCTTC
>.|TRBJ1-5|TRBV7-2|TRBD1
CASSLGTGRGNQPQHF
TGTGCCAGCAGCTTAGGGACAGGGAGGGGTAATCAGCCCCAGCATTTT
>.|TRBJ2-5|TRBV4-2|TRBD2
CASRKGLAHGETQYF
TGTGCCAGCAGAAAGGGACTAGCACACGGAGAGACCCAGTACTTC
>.|TRBJ2-5|TRBV19|.
CASSIGGAGETQYF
TGTGCCAGTAGTATAGGGGGCGCGGGGGAGACCCAGTACTTC
>.|TRBJ2-3|TRBV15|.
CATSRESGTADTQYF
TGTGCCACCAGCAGAGAGAGTGGTACTGCAGATACGCAGTATTTT
>.|TRBJ1-2|TRBV3-1/TRBV3-2|.
CASSQGSLGGDYGYTF
TGTGCCAGCAGCCAAGGGAGCTTGGGGGGGGATTATGGCTACACCTTC
>.|TRBJ1-1|TRBV2|TRBD1
CASRGDRGTEAFF
TGTGCCAGCAGGGGGGACAGGGGCACTGAAGCTTTCTTT
>once|TRBJ2-3|TRBV5-8|TRBD2
CASSGAGTSGGTDTQYF
TGTGCCAGCAGCGGAGCCGGGACTAGCGGGGGGACAGATACGCAGTATTTT
>many|TRBJ2-1|TRBV9|TRBD2
CASSRTSGLYSYNEQFF
TGTGCCAGCAGTCGGACTAGCGGTCTCTACTCCTACAATGAGCAGTTCTTC
>.|TRBJ1-1|TRBV6-5|.
CASIKAGMNTEAFF
TGTGCCAGCATTAAGGCAGGGATGAACACTGAAGCTTTCTTT